These T cell receptor beta chains were read from a single sample in a study of spatial heterogeneity in lung cancer. A single record per CDR3 protein comes from TCRdb applying MiXCR to the 5' RACE reads. The table has tens of thousands of distinct CDR3 sequences, about 4.4% seen once. This material consisted of lung tumor tissue, taken at surgery. Receptors originate from a male donor with early-stage non-small cell lung cancer. The CDR3 runs from the conserved cysteine through the conserved F or W. Fields, in order: J gene, V gene, D gene, clone size, CDR3 DNA, CDR3 protein. The D gene is left open where the match is weak. Clone size, where shown, is once, few, many, or a class for clones that have expanded.

>TRBJ2-7|TRBV28|.|many
TGTGCCAGCAGTTTTGTTGGTTTAACCTACGAGCAGTACTTC
CASSFVGLTYEQYF
>TRBJ2-1|TRBV28|.|.
TGTGCCAGCAGTCCCTTTCGTGCCTACAATGAGCAGTTCTTC
CASSPFRAYNEQFF
>TRBJ2-3|TRBV10-3|.|many
TGTGCCATCACCCCCGGCGGGGCAGATACGCAGTATTTT
CAITPGGADTQYF
>TRBJ2-1|TRBV11-3|TRBD1|many
TGTGCCAGCAGCCTGTCCGGGACAGACAATGAGCAGTTCTTC
CASSLSGTDNEQFF
>TRBJ2-7|TRBV6-2/TRBV6-3|TRBD1|.
TGTGCCAGCAGTTCGGGGTCCGGGACAGGCCCCTACGAGCAGTACTTC
CASSSGSGTGPYEQYF
>TRBJ2-3|TRBV28|.|many
TGTGCCAGCGGAGGGGGTTTAACAGATACGCAGTATTTT
CASGGGLTDTQYF
>TRBJ1-5|TRBV28|.|many
TGTGCCAGCAGTTCACCAGCACTGGGAGGTCAGCCCCAGCATTTT
CASSSPALGGQPQHF
>TRBJ2-3|TRBV7-3|TRBD1|few
TGTGCCAGCAGCCCTACAGGGGTCGGCACAGATACGCAGTATTTT
CASSPTGVGTDTQYF
>TRBJ1-1|TRBV12-3/TRBV12-4|.|many
TGTGCCAGCATCCCCGACAGGCGCACTGAAGCTTTCTTT
CASIPDRRTEAFF
>TRBJ1-1|TRBV3-1|TRBD1|.
TGTGCCAGCAGCCAAGATCAGGGGGTTTTGAACACTGAAGCTTTCTTT
CASSQDQGVLNTEAFF
>TRBJ2-1|TRBV4-2|TRBD2|medium-sized
TGTGCCAGCAGCCAAGTTAGAGCGGGAGAGGGGTACAATGAGCAGTTCTTC
CASSQVRAGEGYNEQFF
>TRBJ2-5|TRBV19|.|many
TGTGCCAGTAGCAATAGGGCGGCAGGGGAGGAGACCCAGTACTTC
CASSNRAAGEETQYF
>TRBJ2-5|TRBV29-1|.|few
TGCAGCGCCCGAACGGTCAGACAAGAGACCCAGTACTTC
CSARTVRQETQYF
>TRBJ1-1|TRBV2|.|many
TGTGCCAGCGCCCTACAAAGGGCGAACACTGAAGCTTTCTTT
CASALQRANTEAFF
>TRBJ1-5|TRBV6-5|.|.
TGTGCCAGCAGTTCGGACAGTTATAGCAATCAGCCCCAGCATTTT
CASSSDSYSNQPQHF
>TRBJ2-7|TRBV28|.|many
TGTGCCAGCAGTCCCCTTACGTCCTACGAGCAGTACTTC
CASSPLTSYEQYF
>TRBJ2-3|TRBV7-9|.|many
TGTGCCAGCAGCTTCTCGCTAGGGCTAAAGGATACGCAGTATTTT
CASSFSLGLKDTQYF
>TRBJ2-7|TRBV20-1|.|many
TGCAGTGCCAGACAGGCGGACTCCTACGAGCAGTACTTC
CSARQADSYEQYF
>TRBJ2-5|TRBV7-8|TRBD2|many
TGTGCCAGCAGCGATGGGACTAGCGGACTACAAGAGACCCAGTACTTC
CASSDGTSGLQETQYF
>TRBJ2-5|TRBV5-4|TRBD1|many
TGTGCCAGCAGCTGGGACAGGGGAGAGACCCAGTACTTC
CASSWDRGETQYF
>TRBJ2-1|TRBV9|TRBD2|many
TGTGCCAGCAGCGTAGGTGTTAGCGGGATAGGTGAGCAGTTCTTC
CASSVGVSGIGEQFF
>TRBJ2-3|TRBV19|.|many
TGTGCCAGCCAGGCGGGCAGGGGATACACAGATACGCAGTATTTT
CASQAGRGYTDTQYF
>TRBJ2-5|TRBV12-3/TRBV12-4|TRBD2|few
TGTGCCGGCAGCAGCGGGGCGGAGACCCAGTACTTC
CAGSSGAETQYF
>TRBJ1-4|TRBV7-8|.|medium-sized
TGTGCCAGCAGCCCCGAGGGGGGGGTAGGAGAAAAACTGTTTTTT
CASSPEGGVGEKLFF
>TRBJ2-4|TRBV20-1|TRBD1|many
TGCAGTCCCCGGACAGGGTCCAAAAACATTCAGTACTTC
CSPRTGSKNIQYF
>TRBJ2-1|TRBV7-9|TRBD1|many
TGTGCCAGCAGCCACAGGGGGCAAGGGTACAATGAGCAGTTCTTC
CASSHRGQGYNEQFF
>TRBJ2-7|TRBV5-1|.|many
TGCGCCAGCACCCCTGGAGGGGTGAGGAACGAGCAGTACTTC
CASTPGGVRNEQYF
>TRBJ2-5|TRBV27|.|few
TGTGCCAGCGCACCCTGGGGGTACACTTCAGGGACCCAGTACTTC
CASAPWGYTSGTQYF
>TRBJ1-5|TRBV12-3/TRBV12-4|.|few
TGTGCCAGCAGTTTATCGGGAAAGGGGAGCAATCAGCCCCAGCATTTT
CASSLSGKGSNQPQHF
>TRBJ2-3|TRBV6-2/TRBV6-3|TRBD2|many
TGTGCCAGCAGTTACTCCCTAGCGGTAGTCACAGATACGCAGTATTTT
CASSYSLAVVTDTQYF
>TRBJ2-3|TRBV9|TRBD2|many
TGTGCCAGCAGCTGGGAGGGTAGGACCACAGATACGCAGTATTTT
CASSWEGRTTDTQYF
>TRBJ2-3|TRBV18|TRBD2|many
TGTGCCAGCTCATCAACTAGCGAAGATACGCAGTATTTT
CASSSTSEDTQYF
>TRBJ2-7|TRBV5-4|.|.
TGTGCCACACACCCGGGACGCCGTCCCCGCGAGCAGTACTTC
CATHPGRRPREQYF
>TRBJ2-1|TRBV24-1|.|many
TGTGCCACCAGTGATTTGCGGGCGGGCAGCTCCTACAATGAGCAGTTCTTC
CATSDLRAGSSYNEQFF
>TRBJ1-3|TRBV12-3/TRBV12-4|.|many
TGTGCCAGCAGTAACACTTTCTCTGGAAACACCATATATTTT
CASSNTFSGNTIYF
>TRBJ1-1|TRBV2|.|many
TGTGCCAGCATACCCTACCCTGTTGGGGGGAACACTGAAGCTTTCTTT
CASIPYPVGGNTEAFF
>TRBJ2-5|TRBV27|TRBD1|many
TGTGCCAGCAGTCGTCGGGACAGGGGGTTTGAGACCCAGTACTTC
CASSRRDRGFETQYF
>TRBJ1-2|TRBV19|.|many
TGTGCCAGCCGGTCGAATAACTATGGCTACACCTTC
CASRSNNYGYTF
>TRBJ2-2|TRBV27|TRBD1|few
TGTGCCAGCAAGTTTGATCCGGGACAGGGTACCGGGGAGCTGTTTTTT
CASKFDPGQGTGELFF
>TRBJ1-6|TRBV7-9|.|few
TGTGCCAGCAGCTTAGAGAGGGGGAATTCACCCCTCCACTTT
CASSLERGNSPLHF
>TRBJ1-6|TRBV20-1|.|many
TGCAGTGCTAGAGGGACCCGAGGGGGAGCGGGTTCACCCCTCCACTTT
CSARGTRGGAGSPLHF
>TRBJ2-1|TRBV20-1|TRBD1|many
TGCAGTGCCCTAGGGACAGGGGGCATCAACAATGAGCAGTTCTTC
CSALGTGGINNEQFF
>TRBJ2-7|TRBV28|TRBD2|medium-sized
TGTGCCAGCAGTCCCCGGCCTAGCGGGAGGGTTCGGTACTTC
CASSPRPSGRVRYF
>TRBJ2-5|TRBV7-2|.|medium-sized
TGTGCCAGCAGCTTAGCGGGGGGAGGATCCGAGACCCAGTACTTC
CASSLAGGGSETQYF
>TRBJ2-1|TRBV10-3|.|many
TGTGCCATCAGTGACTACGGGCGGCCCAGCTCCTACAATGAGCAGTTCTTC
CAISDYGRPSSYNEQFF
>TRBJ2-3|TRBV20-1|TRBD2|many
TGCAGTGCTAGAGCCCTCGGGACTAGCCCGACAGATACGCAGTATTTT
CSARALGTSPTDTQYF
>TRBJ1-6|TRBV5-6|.|many
TGTGCCAGCAGCTTCTTGGGAAAACCACCCCTCCACTTT
CASSFLGKPPLHF
>TRBJ2-1|TRBV14|TRBD2|few
TGTGCCAGCAGCGAAGAAGTAGGACTAGCACTCGACAATGAGCAGTTCTTC
CASSEEVGLALDNEQFF
>TRBJ1-4|TRBV7-2|.|many
TGTGCCAGCAGCTTAGAGCGGGGGCTTGGGGAAAAACTGTTTTTT
CASSLERGLGEKLFF
>TRBJ2-5|TRBV7-3|.|large
TGTGCCAGCAGCTTCAACGACTACGAGACCCAGTACTTC
CASSFNDYETQYF
>TRBJ2-3|TRBV7-7|TRBD2|many
TGTGCTAGCAGCCCCGGACTAGCGGGGTTTTCCACAGATACGCAGTATTTT
CASSPGLAGFSTDTQYF
>TRBJ1-1|TRBV7-9|.|medium-sized
TGTGCCAGCACCTCTACCGTTACAGTGAACACTGAAGCTTTCTTT
CASTSTVTVNTEAFF
>TRBJ1-3|TRBV29-1|.|many
TGCAGCGTTTCACCCTCTGGAAACACCATATATTTT
CSVSPSGNTIYF